These 18 T cell receptor beta chains originate from one sample sequenced in a study of blood T cell repertoires in COVID-19. Here immunoSEQ multiplex PCR was the method, and the copy in TCRdb shows in-frame clones only, minus some. The repertoire has 200,000 to 250,000 clones, nearly 85% of them found once; the top ten carry about 1.3%. The source material was peripheral blood. The receptors were sampled from a woman in her thirties with COVID-19, enrolled during active disease.

The chain carries TRBV19 and TRBJ1-2; D perhaps matches TRBD1 (6 bases). CDR3 length: 13 amino acids. V gave up 5 bases and J gave up 2 bases, with 9 bases separating them. From germline, CDR1 is LNHDA and CDR2 SQIVND (reference sequence). CDR3 coding DNA: TGTGCCAGTAGTCAGGACAGAAACTATGGCTACACCTTC. It is translated as CASSQDRNYGYTF.

The rearrangement links TRBV11-2 to TRBJ2-5, with 10 bases fitting TRBD2. The CDR3 covers 16 residues. V lost 3 bases, J lost 5 bases, and 9 bases stayed unmatched. Germline-derived CDR1 and CDR2 are SGHAT and FQNNGV. The CDR3 sequence is CASSLRAGGTWETQYF. The DNA of the CDR3 is TGTGCCAGCAGCTTGAGAGCGGGGGGGACCTGGGAGACCCAGTACTTC.

Of note for this clone: The junction differs from germline at one of its ends, possibly a read error. This rearrangement joins TRBV6-2 or TRBV6-3 to TRBJ1-4; D remains unclear. Looked up from germline, CDR1 is MNHEY and CDR2 is SVGEGT. This CDR3 is 12 amino acids long. In DNA, the CDR3 is TGTGCCAGCAGCGCCCCTCAAATGAAGCGGTCCTTT. This codes for CASSAPQMKRSF.

This clone turned up a few times. The rearrangement links TRBV19 to TRBJ2-1, with 15 bases fitting TRBD2. Unmatched junction bases numbered 4, after V lost 1 base and J lost 6 bases. The germline CDR1 and CDR2 sequences are LNHDA and SQIVND (reference sequence). The CDR3 length is 17 residues. The CDR3: CASSIAGLAGGLNEQFF. The CDR3 DNA reads TGTGCCAGTAGTATAGCGGGACTAGCGGGAGGCCTCAATGAGCAGTTCTTC.

V and J are TRBV7-3 and TRBJ2-3; 7 bases agree with TRBD2. Losses at the gene ends were 5 bases for V and 3 bases for J; bases not matched to a gene: 8. The CDR3 is made up of 15 amino acids. Germline CDR1 SGHTA, CDR2 FQGTGA. CDR3 sequence reads: CASSRWTRGTDTQYF. The CDR3 nucleotides read TGTGCCAGCAGCCGATGGACTAGGGGTACAGATACGCAGTATTTT. Variable domain in full (rest from reference TRBV7-3 and TRBJ2-3): GAGVSQTPSNKVTEKGKYVELRCDPISGHTALYWYRQSLGQGPEFLIYFQGTGAADDSGLPNDRFFAVRPEGSVSTLKIQRTERGDSAVYLCASSRWTRGTDTQYFGPGTRLTVL.

V is TRBV24-1 and J is TRBJ1-1, with D maybe TRBD1 (6 bases). The CDR3 sequence is 16 residues long. From germline, CDR1 is KGHDR and CDR2 SFDVKD. Deletions cut 0 bases from V and 1 base from J, with 11 bases between. CDR3 region: CATSDLREGGNTEAFF. CDR3 nucleotides: TGTGCCACCAGTGATTTGAGGGAGGGGGGGAACACTGAAGCTTTCTTT.

The chain uses TRBV7-2 and TRBJ2-1; maybe TRBD1 (5 bases). CDR1 and CDR2 (germline): SGHTA, FQGNSA. V lost 1 base, J lost 5 bases, and 6 bases lay in between. The CDR3 has 13 amino acids. CDR3 loop: CASSLVGHNEQFF. The CDR3 nucleotides read TGTGCCAGCAGCTTAGTGGGGCACAATGAGCAGTTCTTC.

V is TRBV30 and J is TRBJ2-7, with TRBD1 matching over 8 bases. The CDR3 consists of 13 residues. The germline CDR1 and CDR2 sequences are GTSNPN and SVGIG (reference sequence). V shed 2 bases and J 6 bases; nucleotides not matched to a gene: 6. In DNA form, the CDR3 reads TGTGCCTGGAGTACTACCGGACAGGGCGAGCAGTACTTC. It yields the protein CAWSTTGQGEQYF.

The chain employs TRBV6-1 and TRBJ2-3, with D hard to call. The V end lost 3 bases, the J end lost 2 bases, and 12 bases lay between the germline ends. From germline, CDR1 is MNHNS and CDR2 SASEGT. The CDR3 is 15 residues long. CDR3 region: CASSDRGENTDTQYF. The CDR3 nucleotides read TGTGCCAGCAGTGATAGAGGCGAAAACACAGATACGCAGTATTTT.

This sequence joins TRBV5-6 and TRBJ2-4; 9 bases are shared with TRBD1. V was pared by 5 bases and J by 9 bases, with 6 bases of the junction left unmatched. From germline, CDR1 is SGHDT and CDR2 YYEEEE. The CDR3 sequence is 13 residues long. DNA of the CDR3: TGTGCCAGCAGTCCGGACAGGGGCGGCATTCAGTACTTC. Protein product: CASSPDRGGIQYF.

This clone occurred a few times. V and J are TRBV7-2 and TRBJ2-7, with 8 bases fitting TRBD1. Unmatched junction bases numbered 2, after V lost 1 base and J lost 0 bases. CDR1 and CDR2 from the germline V gene are SGHTA and FQGNSA. The CDR3 sequence is 15 residues long. The CDR3 coding sequence is TGTGCCAGCAGCTTAGTTGGACAGGGCTCCTACGAGCAGTACTTC. Encoded protein: CASSLVGQGSYEQYF.

The J gene is TRBJ2-5, the V gene TRBV25-1; D remains ambiguous. CDR3 length: 10 amino acids. Per the germline V gene, CDR1 is MGHDK and CDR2 is SYGVNS. Trimming pared 7 bases from V and 4 bases from J, leaving 4 bases between. The CDR3 here is CASTGETQYF. CDR3 bases: TGTGCCAGCACAGGAGAGACCCAGTACTTC. The variable domain in full, completed from reference TRBV25-1 and TRBJ2-5, reads EADIYQTPRYLVIGTGKKITLECSQTMGHDKMYWYQQDPGMELHLIHYSYGVNSTEKGDLSSESTVSRIRTEHFPLTLESARPSHTSQYLCASTGETQYFGPGTRLLVL.

The chain uses TRBV29-1 and TRBJ1-1, with 9 positions matching TRBD1. The trim removed 7 bases at V and 4 bases at J, leaving 4 bases unmatched. CDR3 length: 12 residues. Germline V gene lookup returns CDR1 SQVTM and CDR2 ANQGSEA. The CDR3 nucleotides read TGCAGCGCTGGGACAGGGACCACTGAAGCTTTCTTT. The encoded protein is CSAGTGTTEAFF. Full variable domain (missing parts from reference TRBV29-1 and TRBJ1-1): SAVISQKPSRDICQRGTSLTIQCQVDSQVTMMFWYRQQPGQSLTLIATANQGSEATYESGFVIDKFPISRPNLTFSTLTVSNMSPEDSSIYLCSAGTGTTEAFFGQGTRLTVV.

This chain connects TRBV19 to TRBJ2-1; 8 bases are a match to TRBD2. In germline, CDR1 is LNHDA, CDR2 SQIVND (reference sequence). This CDR3 comprises 16 residues. Trimming at V came to 6 bases and at J to 0 bases, leaving 7 bases not matched to a gene. CDR3 loop: CASSPTSGSSYNEQFF. Written as DNA, the CDR3 is TGTGCCAGTAGCCCAACTAGCGGAAGCTCCTACAATGAGCAGTTCTTC.

J is TRBJ2-1 and V is TRBV7-3, with TRBD1 matching over 7 bases. Trimming cost V 5 bases and J 4 bases; bases outside gene matches: 11. Germline assignment: CDR1 SGHTA and CDR2 FQGTGA. CDR3 length: 16 amino acids. CDR3 sequence (DNA): TGTGCCAGCAGCAGAGTAGTCACAGGGGCTTACAATGAGCAGTTCTTC. As protein: CASSRVVTGAYNEQFF.

This CDR3 is CASSADSQGPSNYGYTF. The DNA of the CDR3 is TGTGCCAGCAGCGCTGACTCCCAGGGTCCCTCCAACTATGGCTACACCTTC. The chain carries TRBV9 and TRBJ1-2; D might be TRBD1 (5 bases). The germline gives CDR1 SGDLS, CDR2 YYNGEE. The germline V and J ends were trimmed by 3 bases and 2 bases, with 20 bases remaining between them. There are 17 residues in the CDR3.

V and J are TRBV6-5 and TRBJ2-5; weak D call: TRBD2 (6 bases). Between the trimmed V and J ends, which lost 9 bases and 5 bases, there was a span of 16 bases. This CDR3 has 13 amino acids. Per the germline V gene, CDR1 is MNHEY and CDR2 is SVGAGI. The CDR3 is CASVRLGEETQYF. DNA for the CDR3: TGTGCCAGTGTTCGACTAGGGGAGGAGACCCAGTACTTC.

The rearrangement links TRBV5-1 to TRBJ2-2, with TRBD1 identical over 9 bases. The CDR3 has 18 residues. The germline V gene encodes CDR1 SGHRS and CDR2 YFSETQ. Unmatched junction bases numbered 9, after V lost 1 base and J lost 2 bases. The DNA for the CDR3 is TGCGCCAGCAGCTTGTGGGGGCCGGGACAGGGAAACACCGGGGAGCTGTTTTTT. Amino acids: CASSLWGPGQGNTGELFF.